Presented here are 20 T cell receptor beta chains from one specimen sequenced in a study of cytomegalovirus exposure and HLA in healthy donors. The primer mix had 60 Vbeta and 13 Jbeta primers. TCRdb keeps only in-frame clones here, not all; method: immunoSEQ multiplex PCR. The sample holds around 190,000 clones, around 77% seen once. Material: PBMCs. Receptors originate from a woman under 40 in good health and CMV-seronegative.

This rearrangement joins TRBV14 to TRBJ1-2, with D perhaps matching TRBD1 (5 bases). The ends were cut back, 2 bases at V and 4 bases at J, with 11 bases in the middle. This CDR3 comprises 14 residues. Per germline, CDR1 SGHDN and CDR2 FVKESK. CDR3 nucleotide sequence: TGTGCCAGCAGCCAAATAGGGGCGAGCTATGGCTACACCTTC. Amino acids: CASSQIGASYGYTF.

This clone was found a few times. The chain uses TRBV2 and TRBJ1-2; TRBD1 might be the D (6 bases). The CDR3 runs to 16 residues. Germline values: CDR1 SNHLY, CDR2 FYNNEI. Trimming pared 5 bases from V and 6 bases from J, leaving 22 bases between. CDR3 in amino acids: CASSRSPPTGSDGYTF. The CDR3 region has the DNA TGTGCCAGCAGTAGGTCTCCCCCGACAGGCTCCGATGGCTACACCTTC.

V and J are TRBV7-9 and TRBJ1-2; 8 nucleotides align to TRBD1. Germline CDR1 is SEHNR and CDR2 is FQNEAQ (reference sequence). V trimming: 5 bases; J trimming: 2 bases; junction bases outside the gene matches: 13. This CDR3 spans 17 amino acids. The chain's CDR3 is CASSRIHGQGWNYGYTF. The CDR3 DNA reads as TGTGCCAGCAGCCGGATCCATGGACAGGGCTGGAACTATGGCTACACCTTC.

The CDR3 loop is CATSRALDRGWGEQYF. The CDR3 nucleotides are TGTGCCACCAGCAGAGCTTTGGACAGGGGATGGGGCGAGCAGTACTTC. This sequence joins TRBV15 and TRBJ2-7; 9 bases align to TRBD1. Losses at the gene ends were 1 base for V and 6 bases for J; bases not matched to a gene: 10. The CDR3 sequence is 16 residues long. From germline, CDR1 is LNHNV and CDR2 YYDKDF (reference sequence).

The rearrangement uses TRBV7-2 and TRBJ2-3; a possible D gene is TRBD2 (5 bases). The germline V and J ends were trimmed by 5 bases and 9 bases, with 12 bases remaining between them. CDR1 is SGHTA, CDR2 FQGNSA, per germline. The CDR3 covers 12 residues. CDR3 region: CASSPFTGTQYF. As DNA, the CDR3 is TGTGCCAGCAGCCCCTTTACGGGAACGCAGTATTTT.

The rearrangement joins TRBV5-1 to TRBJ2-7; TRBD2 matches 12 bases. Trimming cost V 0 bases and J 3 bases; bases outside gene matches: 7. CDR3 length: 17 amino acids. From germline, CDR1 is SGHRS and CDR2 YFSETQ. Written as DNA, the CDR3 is TGCGCCAGCAGCTTGGGACTAGCGGGAGTGATCGGCTACGAGCAGTACTTC. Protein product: CASSLGLAGVIGYEQYF.

The CDR3: CASSAGQGGGYTF. DNA for the CDR3: TGTGCCAGCAGCGCAGGACAGGGAGGTGGCTACACCTTC. This chain uses TRBV6-1 with TRBJ1-2, with 8 nucleotides matching TRBD1. The V segment lost 6 bases and the J segment 7 bases; nucleotides outside the gene matches: 7. The CDR3 runs 13 residues. Germline V gives CDR1 MNHNS, CDR2 SASEGT.

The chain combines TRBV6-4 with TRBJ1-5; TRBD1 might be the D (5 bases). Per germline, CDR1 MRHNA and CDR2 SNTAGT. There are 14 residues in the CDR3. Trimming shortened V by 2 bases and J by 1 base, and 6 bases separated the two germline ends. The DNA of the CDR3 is TGTGCCAGCAGTGACGGGGGGAGCAATCAGCCCCAGCATTTT. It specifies CASSDGGSNQPQHF.

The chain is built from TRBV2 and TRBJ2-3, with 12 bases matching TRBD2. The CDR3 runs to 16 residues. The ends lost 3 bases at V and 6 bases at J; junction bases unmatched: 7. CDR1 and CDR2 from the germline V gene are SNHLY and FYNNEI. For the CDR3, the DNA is TGTGCCAGCAGTGACCCCCTAGCGGGAGGGCCGGATACGCAGTATTTT. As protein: CASSDPLAGGPDTQYF.

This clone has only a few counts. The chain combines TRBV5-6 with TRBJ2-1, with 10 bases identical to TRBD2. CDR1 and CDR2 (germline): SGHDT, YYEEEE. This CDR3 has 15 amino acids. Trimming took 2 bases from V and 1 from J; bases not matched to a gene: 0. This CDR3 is CASSFSGRSYNEQFF. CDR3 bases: TGTGCCAGCAGCTTTAGCGGGAGGTCCTACAATGAGCAGTTCTTC. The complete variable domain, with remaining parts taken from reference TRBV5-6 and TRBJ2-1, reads DAGVTQSPTHLIKTRGQQVTLRCSPKSGHDTVSWYQQALGQGPQFIFQYYEEEERQRGNFPDRFSGHQFPNYSSELNVNALLLGDSALYLCASSFSGRSYNEQFFGPGTRLTVL.

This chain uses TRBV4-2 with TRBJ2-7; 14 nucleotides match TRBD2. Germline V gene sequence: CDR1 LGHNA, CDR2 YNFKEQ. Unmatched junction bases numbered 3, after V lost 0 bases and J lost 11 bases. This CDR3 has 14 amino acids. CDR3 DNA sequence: TGTGCCAGCAGCCAAGAGACTAGCGGGAGGGCCGAGTACTTC. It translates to CASSQETSGRAEYF.

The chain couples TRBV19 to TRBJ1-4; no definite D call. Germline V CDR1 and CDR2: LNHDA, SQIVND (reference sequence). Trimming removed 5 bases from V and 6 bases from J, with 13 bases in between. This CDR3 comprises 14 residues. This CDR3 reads CASSPYVRDEKLFF. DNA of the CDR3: TGTGCCAGTAGTCCGTACGTCCGAGATGAAAAACTGTTTTTT.

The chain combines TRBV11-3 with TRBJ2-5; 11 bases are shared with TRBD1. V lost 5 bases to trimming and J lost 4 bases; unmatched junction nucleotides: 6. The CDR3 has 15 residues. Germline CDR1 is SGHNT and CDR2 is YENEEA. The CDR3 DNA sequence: TGTGCCAGCAGCCACGGACAGGGGGCTGGAGAGACCCAGTACTTC. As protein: CASSHGQGAGETQYF. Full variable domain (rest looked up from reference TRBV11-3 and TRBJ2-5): EAGVVQSPRYKIIEKKQPVAFWCNPISGHNTLYWYLQNLGQGPELLIRYENEEAVDDSQLPKDRFSAERLKGVDSTLKIQPAELGDSAVYLCASSHGQGAGETQYFGPGTRLLVL.

CDR3 loop: CASSSAGGGEPYEQYF. The CDR3 DNA reads as TGTGCCAGCAGTTCGGCGGGAGGGGGCGAGCCCTACGAGCAGTACTTC. V usage is TRBV7-9 and J usage is TRBJ2-7; TRBD2 agrees at 9 bases. Germline V gene lookup returns CDR1 SEHNR and CDR2 FQNEAQ (reference sequence). Germline trimming cut 6 bases from V and 2 bases from J; bases unmatched to any gene: 11. The CDR3 runs 16 residues.

CDR3 DNA sequence: TGTGCCAGCGGGTACGGCGGTGAGCAGTTCTTC. Amino acids: CASGYGGEQFF. The gene calls are TRBV6-5 and TRBJ2-1; D is unclear. The germline CDR1 and CDR2 sequences are MNHEY and SVGAGI. Trimming stripped 8 bases from V and 9 bases from J, with 11 bases between. The CDR3 is made up of 11 amino acids.

This CDR3 reads CASAGQGWYNEQFF. As DNA, the CDR3 is TGTGCCAGCGCAGGACAGGGGTGGTACAATGAGCAGTTCTTC. V and J are TRBV2 and TRBJ2-1; TRBD1 matches at 9 bases. This CDR3 has 14 amino acids. Looked up from germline, CDR1 is SNHLY and CDR2 is FYNNEI. After removal of 8 bases from V and 4 bases from J, the junction contained 6 bases not matched to a gene.

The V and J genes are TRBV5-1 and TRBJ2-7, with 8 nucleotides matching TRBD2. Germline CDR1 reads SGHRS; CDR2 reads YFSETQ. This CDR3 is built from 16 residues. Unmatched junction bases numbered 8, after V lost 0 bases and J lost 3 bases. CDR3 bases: TGCGCCAGCAGCTTGGAGGGACTAGGGCTATACTACGAGCAGTACTTC. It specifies CASSLEGLGLYYEQYF.

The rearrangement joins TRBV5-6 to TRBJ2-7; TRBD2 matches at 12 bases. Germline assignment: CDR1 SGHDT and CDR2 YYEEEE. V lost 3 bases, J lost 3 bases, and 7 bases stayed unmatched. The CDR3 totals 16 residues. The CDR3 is CASSWILAGGHYEQYF. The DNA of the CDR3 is TGTGCCAGCAGCTGGATTCTAGCGGGAGGGCACTACGAGCAGTACTTC.

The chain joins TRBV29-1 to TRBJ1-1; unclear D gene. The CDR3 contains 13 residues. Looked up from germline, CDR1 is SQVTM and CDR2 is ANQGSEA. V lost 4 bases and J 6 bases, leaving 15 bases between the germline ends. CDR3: CSVVRLLASEAFF. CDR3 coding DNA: TGCAGCGTTGTGAGACTATTAGCCTCTGAAGCTTTCTTT.

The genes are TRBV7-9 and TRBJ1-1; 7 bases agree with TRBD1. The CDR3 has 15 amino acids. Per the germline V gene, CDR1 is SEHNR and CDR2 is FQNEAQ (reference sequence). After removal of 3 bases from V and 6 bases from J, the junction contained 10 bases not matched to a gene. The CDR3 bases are TGTGCCAGCAGCTTCCGGACAGGTCGTTGGCCTGAAGCTTTCTTT. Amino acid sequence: CASSFRTGRWPEAFF. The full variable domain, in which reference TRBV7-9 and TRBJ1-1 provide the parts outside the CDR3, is DTGVSQNPRHKITKRGQNVTFRCDPISEHNRLYWYRQTLGQGPEFLTYFQNEAQLEKSRLLSDRFSAERPKGSFSTLEIQRTEQGDSAMYLCASSFRTGRWPEAFFGQGTRLTVV.